This TCR beta chain appears in the sequencing data of a study of a mutant IDH1 vaccine in newly diagnosed glioma. Study-wide background: Investigators started vaccination 4-6 weeks after radiotherapy alone, or with temozolomide cycles. Treated patients had a mean age of about 40 years and a roughly 62% male, around 38% female split.

Time point here: week 35, safety follow-up. Doses comprised 300 ug of mutant IDH1 20-mer peptide each, plus topical imiquimod. Patients came in for eight vaccinations, in weeks 1, 3, 5, 7, 11, 15, 19 and 23. Donors' newly diagnosed IDH1-mutant WHO grade 3 or 4 astrocytomas lacked nuclear ATRX. The V gene lost 0 bases and the J gene lost 1 base, with 3 bases spanning the gap. Looked up from germline, CDR1 is MNHEY and CDR2 is SMNVEV (reference sequence). This CDR3 is built from 13 residues. TCRdb keeps only in-frame clones here, not all; method: immunoSEQ multiplex PCR. This table has about 64,000 clones, 74% appearing once. In regard to this clone: The antigen is unknown.

The starting material was PBMCs, obtained from a glioma patient whose treatment included an IDH1 peptide vaccine. J is TRBJ2-5 and V is TRBV27; D remains unclear. The sequence derives from a man over 45 with glioma. CDR3 region: CASSLSLQETQYF. CDR3 nucleotide sequence: TGTGCCAGCAGTTTATCGCTCCAAGAGACCCAGTACTTC.